The present TCR beta chain was sequenced within a study of T cells in Graves' hyperthyroidism and ophthalmopathy. This clonotype was observed a handful of times. TCR beta CDR3 regions were amplified from RNA transcripts. A first-round RT-PCR of the TCR CDR3 used the HTBI primer set. TCRdb fed the multiplex PCR reads into MiXCR, producing one record per CDR3 protein. The data contain more than 500,000 distinct CDR3 sequences, 13% to 15% of them singletons. This CDR3 contains 13 residues. The V end lost 2 bases, the J end lost 7 bases, and 12 bases lay between the germline ends. Calling Graves' hyperthyroidism stable meant ophthalmopathy did not progress within 18 months. Clinicians diagnosed patients from clinical symptoms, serum thyroxine and TRAb, thyroid ultrasound and orbital computed tomography. The PBMCs were sourced from fresh peripheral blood (around 10 ml).

The chain recombines TRBV12-3 or TRBV12-4 with TRBJ2-7; tentatively, D is TRBD2 (5 bases). The clonotype comes from a woman aged 40 to 49 with Graves' hyperthyroidism. The sequencing sample was made of blood. In DNA form, the CDR3 reads TGTGCCAGCAGTTTAAGTACTAGATTAGAGCAGTACTTC. Protein product: CASSLSTRLEQYF.